The rows below give T cell receptor beta chains drawn from one sample of a study of T-cell memory formation after mild COVID-19. TCRdb re-analysed the 5' RACE reads in MiXCR, keeping a single row per CDR3 protein. The profile shows 45,000 to 55,000 distinct CDR3 sequences, approximately 7% of them singletons. The sequencing input was PBMCs or a T cell subset sorted from them (not recorded which). The source of these receptors is a man between 18 and 29 years old who had mild COVID-19 (a few samples of this study predate the infection). Cell type and time point are not known. Each CDR3 is given with its conserved first and last residue. A D gene is named only where the DNA matches it firmly. Rows give clone size only sometimes, using once, few, many, or a class for an expanded clone.

clone_size d_call j_call v_call cdr3_aa cdr3_nt
- - TRBJ2-2 TRBV3-1 CASRVLSNTGELFF TGTGCCAGCAGGGTTTTATCGAACACCGGGGAGCTGTTTTTT
few - TRBJ1-2 TRBV7-9 CASSPTTGREGYTF TGTGCCAGCAGTCCAACTACTGGGAGGGAAGGCTACACCTTC
- - TRBJ1-1 TRBV6-5 CASIRSQANTEAFF TGTGCCAGCATTAGGAGCCAGGCTAACACTGAAGCTTTCTTT
few - TRBJ1-6 TRBV3-1 CASSQQGGLHF TGTGCCAGCAGTCAACAGGGAGGTCTCCACTTT
- TRBD1 TRBJ1-6 TRBV27 CASSLETGGHLHF TGTGCCAGCAGTCTCGAGACAGGGGGACACCTCCACTTT
few - TRBJ2-7 TRBV2 CASSESLYYEQYF TGTGCCAGCAGTGAAAGTCTCTACTACGAGCAGTACTTC
- - TRBJ1-5 TRBV2 CASSDQGYSNQPQHF TGTGCCAGCAGTGACCAGGGGTATAGCAATCAGCCCCAGCATTTT
- - TRBJ1-6 TRBV6-2/TRBV6-3 CASSEQGTLASPLHF TGTGCCAGCAGTGAACAGGGCACGCTGGCTTCACCCCTCCACTTT
- - TRBJ1-2 TRBV12-3/TRBV12-4 CASSPEGTYGYTF TGTGCCAGCAGTCCCGAGGGCACTTATGGCTACACCTTC
many TRBD1 TRBJ2-3 TRBV12-3/TRBV12-4 CASRRTGDGADTQYF TGTGCCAGCAGACGGACAGGGGACGGGGCAGATACGCAGTATTTT
- - TRBJ2-2 TRBV18 CASSPPGTLVNTGELFF TGTGCCAGCTCACCACCGGGGACACTCGTTAACACCGGGGAGCTGTTTTTT
many TRBD1 TRBJ2-1 TRBV5-1 CASSFQQGSGEQFF TGCGCCAGCAGCTTCCAACAGGGGTCGGGTGAGCAGTTCTTC
- TRBD1 TRBJ2-7 TRBV9 CASSVNRGSHEQYF TGTGCCAGCAGCGTAAACAGGGGGTCTCACGAGCAGTACTTC
- TRBD1 TRBJ1-2 TRBV5-5 CASSPTRGGGFNYGYTF TGTGCCAGCAGCCCGACGAGAGGGGGCGGCTTCAACTATGGCTACACCTTC
many - TRBJ2-3 TRBV12-3/TRBV12-4 CASSPTVVIDTQYF TGTGCCAGCAGTCCGACGGTAGTGATAGATACGCAGTATTTT
- TRBD2 TRBJ2-5 TRBV6-6 CASSFQELAGGRETKYF TGTGCCAGCAGTTTCCAAGAACTAGCGGGGGGGAGGGAGACCAAGTACTTC
few TRBD2 TRBJ2-1 TRBV4-3 CASSQGPGGYNEQFF TGCGCCAGCAGCCAAGGTCCGGGGGGCTACAATGAGCAGTTCTTC
few - TRBJ2-7 TRBV18 CASSRGQGPHEQYF TGTGCCAGCTCACGGGGTCAGGGGCCCCACGAGCAGTACTTC
- TRBD1 TRBJ1-1 TRBV28 CASSPGAGQGKSPEAFF TGTGCCAGCAGTCCAGGGGCGGGACAGGGAAAAAGTCCTGAAGCTTTCTTT
few - TRBJ2-1 TRBV7-2 CASSLARNEQFF TGTGCCAGCAGCTTAGCAAGGAATGAGCAGTTCTTC
many TRBD2 TRBJ2-3 TRBV20-1 CSAANRGGPDTQYF TGCAGTGCTGCCAATCGGGGGGGCCCGGATACGCAGTATTTT
few - TRBJ1-1 TRBV5-6 CAGQRGAYTEAFF TGTGCCGGCCAACGGGGGGCATACACTGAAGCTTTCTTT
many - TRBJ1-2 TRBV7-2 CASSLAGGYGYTF TGTGCCAGCAGCTTAGCAGGGGGCTATGGCTACACCTTC
few TRBD2 TRBJ2-7 TRBV6-2/TRBV6-3 CASTDTSDEQYF TGTGCCAGCACGGACACTAGCGACGAGCAGTACTTC
few - TRBJ1-1 TRBV10-1 CASSEKGRRSNVENTEAFF TGCGCCAGCAGTGAGAAGGGTCGAAGGTCGAACGTTGAGAACACTGAAGCTTTCTTT
- TRBD2 TRBJ2-7 TRBV5-1 CASSLLAGGPSSYEQYF TGCGCCAGCAGCTTGCTGGCGGGGGGGCCGAGCTCCTACGAGCAGTACTTC
many TRBD2 TRBJ2-2 TRBV7-2 CASSLSSGTNTGELFF TGTGCCAGCAGCTTATCTAGCGGGACAAACACCGGGGAGCTGTTTTTT
- TRBD2 TRBJ2-5 TRBV7-2 CASSVGGDLETQYF TGTGCCAGCAGCGTCGGGGGGGACCTGGAGACCCAGTACTTC
many TRBD2 TRBJ2-3 TRBV5-1 CASSLVLAALTDTQYF TGCGCCAGCAGCTTGGTACTAGCGGCCCTCACAGATACGCAGTATTTT
few - TRBJ2-7 TRBV3-1 CASSQGWGAGEQYF TGTGCCAGCAGCCAAGGATGGGGTGCGGGCGAGCAGTACTTC
- TRBD2 TRBJ2-3 TRBV28 CASSLASGQSTDTQYF TGTGCCAGCAGTTTAGCTAGCGGGCAGAGCACAGATACGCAGTATTTT
few TRBD1 TRBJ1-1 TRBV30 CAWSQGGEAFF TGTGCCTGGAGTCAGGGGGGAGAAGCTTTCTTT
- TRBD1 TRBJ1-5 TRBV6-1 CASSGLGQFNQPQHF TGTGCCAGCAGTGGTTTGGGACAGTTCAATCAGCCCCAGCATTTT
many - TRBJ2-1 TRBV4-1 CASSQLGFVYNEQFF TGCGCCAGCAGCCAATTGGGGTTCGTCTACAATGAGCAGTTCTTC
few - TRBJ2-7 TRBV6-5 CASSYRAGEQYF TGTGCCAGCAGTTACAGGGCTGGCGAGCAGTACTTC
many - TRBJ2-1 TRBV4-2 CASSQDRSSYNEQFF TGTGCCAGCAGCCAAGACCGAAGCTCCTACAATGAGCAGTTCTTC
few - TRBJ2-5 TRBV3-1 CASSQGRGGAGETQYF TGTGCCAGCAGCCAAGGTCGTGGGGGGGCCGGAGAGACCCAGTACTTC
many - TRBJ2-5 TRBV7-2 CASSPSGSQETQYF TGTGCCAGCAGCCCCAGCGGAAGCCAAGAGACCCAGTACTTC
few - TRBJ1-1 TRBV11-2 CASLRPPGGTEAFF TGTGCCAGCCTTAGACCCCCCGGGGGCACTGAAGCTTTCTTT
many - TRBJ2-5 TRBV7-9 CASSFGDRLQETQYF TGTGCCAGCAGCTTTGGAGACAGATTACAAGAGACCCAGTACTTC
few TRBD1 TRBJ1-2 TRBV6-6 CASSYQDRGEGGGYTF TGTGCCAGCAGTTACCAGGACAGGGGCGAGGGAGGTGGCTACACCTTC
- - TRBJ2-3 TRBV11-2 CASSLNQFTDTQYF TGTGCCAGCAGCTTAAATCAGTTCACAGATACGCAGTATTTT
few - TRBJ1-1 TRBV5-1 CASSTTGTGTEAFF TGCGCCAGCAGTACTACAGGGACGGGCACTGAAGCTTTCTTT
- TRBD1 TRBJ1-1 TRBV4-2 CASSRDGQGGMEAFF TGTGCCAGCAGCCGAGACGGACAGGGAGGTATGGAAGCTTTCTTT
many - TRBJ1-1 TRBV4-1 CASSQDGNTEAFF TGCGCCAGCAGCCAAGACGGAAACACTGAAGCTTTCTTT
few TRBD2 TRBJ2-5 TRBV12-3/TRBV12-4 CASTLGAGEGTQYF TGTGCCAGCACCCTTGGGGCGGGGGAGGGGACCCAGTACTTC
few - TRBJ1-1 TRBV4-1 CASSQPTENTEAFF TGCGCCAGCAGCCAACCGACAGAGAACACTGAAGCTTTCTTT
few TRBD2 TRBJ2-5 TRBV11-3 CASSPAAKRGNQETQYF TGTGCCAGCAGCCCCGCAGCAAAGCGGGGGAACCAAGAGACCCAGTACTTC
many - TRBJ2-3 TRBV5-5 CASSWRGLAWSDTQYF TGTGCCAGCAGCTGGAGGGGCCTAGCGTGGTCAGATACGCAGTATTTT
few TRBD1 TRBJ2-5 TRBV6-2/TRBV6-3 CASSTTGNRETQYF TGTGCCAGCAGTACGACAGGGAATAGGGAGACCCAGTACTTC
few TRBD1 TRBJ1-1 TRBV2 CASSGQGNTEAFF TGTGCCAGCAGTGGACAGGGTAACACTGAAGCTTTCTTT
many TRBD1 TRBJ1-6 TRBV7-2 CASSIRTGRLNSPLHF TGTGCCAGCAGCATCCGGACAGGCAGGCTCAATTCACCCCTCCACTTT
few TRBD1 TRBJ1-2 TRBV3-1 CASSRRGQGAADYGYTF TGTGCCAGCAGCCGCAGAGGACAGGGGGCTGCGGACTATGGCTACACCTTC
few TRBD2 TRBJ2-1 TRBV7-9 CASSFGTSFNEQFF TGTGCCAGCAGCTTTGGGACTAGCTTCAATGAGCAGTTCTTC
medium-sized TRBD2 TRBJ2-2 TRBV9 CASSVGGGNTGELFF TGTGCCAGCAGCGTAGGCGGGGGGAACACCGGGGAGCTGTTTTTT
- - TRBJ2-3 TRBV9 CASSPWPDTQYF TGTGCCAGCAGCCCGTGGCCCGATACGCAGTATTTT
many - TRBJ2-5 TRBV12-3/TRBV12-4 CASSRRGREETQYF TGTGCCAGCAGTCGAAGGGGCAGGGAAGAGACCCAGTACTTC
many TRBD1 TRBJ2-3 TRBV5-6 CASSLQGAGNTDTQYF TGTGCCAGCAGCCTACAGGGGGCTGGGAACACAGATACGCAGTATTTT
- - TRBJ2-3 TRBV28 CASSYPVGRGTDTQYF TGTGCCAGCAGTTATCCGGTGGGGCGTGGGACAGATACGCAGTATTTT